This TCR beta chain appears in the sequencing data of a study of regulatory T cells in long-lasting Graves disease. Study outcomes and limitations: Since the sample size was small, accuracy may have been reduced. Gene preferences differed: TRBV28, TRBJ1-2, TRBJ2-5 in persistent cases.

Comments on this clonotype: Its target is unknown.

The ends lost 8 bases at V and 2 bases at J; junction bases unmatched: 9. Germline V gene data show CDR1 as GTSNPN and CDR2 as SVGIG (reference sequence). CDR3 length: 15 residues. Library construction for TCR beta used iRepertoire HTBI primers and Arm-PCR of CDR3 regions. In TCRdb, the multiplex PCR reads were re-called with MiXCR into one record per CDR3 protein. This table has roughly 500,000 distinct CDR3 sequences, roughly 21% appearing once. As to time point: persistent/refractory GD, antithyroid drugs over 5 years with positive TRAb. Following extraction of RNA from PBMCs, that RNA was used to make the TCR library.

This clonotype was sampled from a female donor with Graves disease. The source was peripheral blood mononuclear cells (PBMCs), collected when the disease was refractory, from a patient treated with antithyroid drugs. This chain joins TRBV30 and TRBJ2-2; 9 bases map to TRBD2. CDR3 residues: CAGTLLAGNTGELFF. The CDR3 DNA is TGTGCCGGTACCCTTCTAGCGGGAAACACCGGGGAGCTGTTTTTT.